These 19 T cell receptor beta chains originate from one sample sequenced in a study of blood T cell repertoires in COVID-19 (TCRdb year 2020). Library method: the immunoSEQ multiplex PCR assay. TCRdb retrieved this table from immuneACCESS and kept in-frame rearrangements only. Not all clones are present; in checked studies, unresolved V genes account for under half, and no reason is known for the remainder. The sample has approximately 450,000 clones on record, 87% of them singletons. The top ten clonotypes cover approximately 2% of the sample. Sequenced material: PBMCs or T cells enriched from blood (not recorded which). All receptors come from a young woman with acute COVID-19.

The chain recombines TRBV7-9 with TRBJ2-4; no clear D. The CDR3 spans 16 residues. The V end lost 5 bases, the J end lost 0 bases, and 14 bases lay between the germline ends. Per germline, CDR1 SEHNR and CDR2 FQNEAQ (reference sequence). DNA for the CDR3: TGTGCCAGCAGCCCCCCGACTTATGGAGCCAAAAACATTCAGTACTTC. Translated: CASSPPTYGAKNIQYF.

The J gene is TRBJ1-1, the V gene TRBV7-3; D may be TRBD1 (6 bases). Trimming pared 5 bases from V and 10 bases from J, leaving 26 bases between. The CDR3 covers 16 residues. CDR1 SGHTA and CDR2 FQGTGA come from the germline V gene. CDR3 loop: CASSPTYLTGYVGAFF. Written as DNA, the CDR3 is TGTGCCAGCAGCCCAACGTACCTTACAGGGTACGTAGGAGCTTTCTTT.

This chain connects TRBV7-2 to TRBJ1-4; 7 positions match TRBD1. The CDR3 is made up of 15 amino acids. Germline V gives CDR1 SGHTA, CDR2 FQGNSA. J lost 3 bases, V lost 1 base, and 2 bases had no gene match. The CDR3 nucleotides are TGTGCCAGCAGCTTAGGGACAGGCTCTAATGAAAAACTGTTTTTT. This translates into CASSLGTGSNEKLFF.

Only a few counts were recorded for this clone. The rearrangement joins TRBV9 to TRBJ2-2, with D perhaps matching TRBD2 (5 bases). The CDR3 is 16 residues long. V lost 3 bases, J lost 4 bases, and 16 bases lay in between. Germline V gene sequence: CDR1 SGDLS, CDR2 YYNGEE. CDR3 coding DNA: TGTGCCAGCAGCGGGAGAGGAGCGGAGTTCACCGGGGAGCTGTTTTTT. Translated, it gives CASSGRGAEFTGELFF.

This clone was observed once. The chain joins TRBV7-9 to TRBJ2-3; 7 bases match TRBD2. This CDR3 contains 15 residues. J was trimmed by 3 bases and V by 1 base; bases with no gene match: 4. CDR1 is SEHNR and CDR2 is FQNEAQ in the germline V gene (reference sequence). The CDR3 loop reads CASSLVHGGTDTQYF. Written as DNA, the CDR3 is TGTGCCAGCAGCTTAGTTCACGGGGGGACAGATACGCAGTATTTT. The full variable domain, in which reference TRBV7-9 and TRBJ2-3 provide the parts outside the CDR3, is DTGVSQNPRHKITKRGQNVTFRCDPISEHNRLYWYRQTLGQGPEFLTYFQNEAQLEKSRLLSDRFSAERPKGSFSTLEIQRTEQGDSAMYLCASSLVHGGTDTQYFGPGTRLTVL.

The rearrangement uses TRBV29-1 and TRBJ1-1; possibly TRBD1 for D (5 bases). This CDR3 comprises 13 residues. Germline CDR1 reads SQVTM; CDR2 reads ANQGSEA. Between the trimmed V and J ends, which lost 2 bases and 1 base, there was a span of 8 bases. As DNA, the CDR3 is TGCAGCGTTGAAATACAGGAGAACACTGAAGCTTTCTTT. It encodes CSVEIQENTEAFF.

The V call is TRBV5-5, the J call TRBJ2-7; tentatively, D is TRBD1 (6 bases). Germline loops: CDR1 SGHKS, CDR2 YYEKEE (reference sequence). The CDR3 consists of 12 residues. Trimming shortened V by 0 bases and J by 7 bases, and 8 bases separated the two germline ends. Written as DNA, the CDR3 is TGTGCCAGCAGCTTGGGAGGGGGAGAGCAGTACTTC. Amino acid sequence: CASSLGGGEQYF.

The chain employs TRBV6-9 and TRBJ1-2; D is ambiguous. This CDR3 has 11 residues. V dropped 3 bases and J dropped 8 bases, with 7 bases sitting between them. Germline V gene data show CDR1 as MNHGY and CDR2 as SVAAGI. In DNA form, the CDR3 reads TGTGCCAGCAGTTACGGAGAGGGCTACACCTTC. Its protein is CASSYGEGYTF.

The chain uses TRBV18 and TRBJ2-3, with 10 bases that match TRBD1. In germline, CDR1 is KGHSH, CDR2 LQKENI. This CDR3 has 17 residues. V trimming: 3 bases; J trimming: 4 bases; junction bases outside the gene matches: 10. CDR3 sequence (DNA): TGTGCCAGCTCACCTTACCCGGGACAGGGGAAGCCAGATACGCAGTATTTT. Translated: CASSPYPGQGKPDTQYF.

This chain joins TRBV13 and TRBJ2-3; the match to TRBD1 covers 9 bases. Per germline, CDR1 PRHDT and CDR2 FYEKMQ (reference sequence). V shed 5 bases and J 0 bases; nucleotides not matched to a gene: 6. The CDR3 extends over 16 amino acids. The DNA for the CDR3 is TGTGCCAGCAGCCTGCTACAGGGGGCGAGCACAGATACGCAGTATTTT. Its translation: CASSLLQGASTDTQYF.

CDR3 residues: CASSQGFTEAFF. DNA of the CDR3: TGTGCCAGCAGTCAGGGTTTCACTGAAGCTTTCTTT. The chain uses TRBV28 and TRBJ1-1; D is possibly TRBD1 (5 bases). CDR1 and CDR2 (germline): MDHEN, SYDVKM. This CDR3 region has 12 residues. V dropped 5 bases and J dropped 4 bases, with 8 bases sitting between them.

The rearrangement joins TRBV10-3 to TRBJ2-5; tentative D call: TRBD1 (5 bases). Germline lookup yields CDR1 ENHRY and CDR2 SYGVKD. Deletions cut 8 bases from V and 0 bases from J, with 7 bases between. The CDR3 totals 12 residues. This CDR3 reads CAIGADQETQYF. DNA for the CDR3: TGTGCCATCGGGGCGGACCAAGAGACCCAGTACTTC.

V is TRBV2 and J is TRBJ1-2; the D gene is possibly TRBD1 (5 bases). V was clipped by 4 bases and J by 0 bases, with 6 bases between them. This CDR3 spans 13 amino acids. In germline, CDR1 is SNHLY, CDR2 FYNNEI. Here the CDR3 reads CASSAGTNYGYTF. As DNA, the CDR3 is TGTGCCAGCAGTGCAGGGACTAACTATGGCTACACCTTC.

The chain joins TRBV2 to TRBJ1-1; TRBD1 aligns across 9 bases. CDR1 and CDR2 (germline): SNHLY, FYNNEI. CDR3 size: 13 residues. Unmatched junction bases numbered 5, after V lost 9 bases and J lost 3 bases. CDR3 DNA sequence: TGTGCCAGACAGGGGGCTGGGGACACTGAAGCTTTCTTT. Residues: CARQGAGDTEAFF.

The chain employs TRBV28 and TRBJ2-2; maybe TRBD2 (5 bases). V was cut by 5 bases and J by 3 bases, with 16 bases left in between. CDR3 length: 16 amino acids. The germline CDR1 and CDR2 sequences are MDHEN and SYDVKM. The CDR3, as DNA: TGTGCCAGCAGTGCCTTTAGAGGGAAAGACACCGGGGAGCTGTTTTTT. This encodes CASSAFRGKDTGELFF.

The genes are TRBV6-4 and TRBJ2-2; TRBD2 aligns across 10 bases. The CDR3 has 14 amino acids. Germline assignment: CDR1 MRHNA and CDR2 SNTAGT. J gave up 6 bases and V 4 bases, and 2 bases lay outside the gene matches. The CDR3 region is CASSGGTSAGELFF. The CDR3 nucleotides are TGTGCCAGCAGTGGAGGGACTAGCGCCGGGGAGCTGTTTTTT.

This clone has a handful of counts. The chain employs TRBV10-3 and TRBJ2-1; 7 positions match TRBD2. The CDR3 runs 15 residues. J lost 4 bases, V lost 4 bases, and 7 bases had no gene match. Per the germline V gene, CDR1 is ENHRY and CDR2 is SYGVKD. The CDR3 DNA reads as TGTGCCATCAGTGTGGTGGCGGGAGCATACAATGAGCAGTTCTTC. Encoded protein: CAISVVAGAYNEQFF.

Remarks on this clone: Germline and junction disagree at one end, which may indicate a read error. V and J are TRBV7-7 and TRBJ2-5; weak D call: TRBD2 (7 bases). The germline gives CDR1 SSHAT, CDR2 FNYEAQ (reference sequence). This CDR3 is built from 15 residues. The CDR3: CASSLGDGGRETQYF. The CDR3 coding sequence is TGTGCTAGCAGCTTGGGTGACGGGGGGCGAGAGACCCAGTACTTC.

The gene calls are TRBV18 and TRBJ1-1, with 9 bases matching TRBD1. The CDR3 consists of 14 residues. V was clipped by 2 bases and J by 11 bases; unmatched bases: 9. Germline lookup yields CDR1 KGHSH and CDR2 LQKENI. The CDR3 sequence: CASSPGTGNIDAFF. DNA for the CDR3: TGTGCCAGCTCACCAGGGACAGGGAATATTGACGCTTTCTTT. Full variable domain (outside the CDR3, taken from reference TRBV18 and TRBJ1-1): NAGVMQNPRHLVRRRGQEARLRCSPMKGHSHVYWYRQLPEEGLKFMVYLQKENIIDESGMPKERFSAEFPKEGPSILRIQQVVRGDSAAYFCASSPGTGNIDAFFGQGTRLTVV.